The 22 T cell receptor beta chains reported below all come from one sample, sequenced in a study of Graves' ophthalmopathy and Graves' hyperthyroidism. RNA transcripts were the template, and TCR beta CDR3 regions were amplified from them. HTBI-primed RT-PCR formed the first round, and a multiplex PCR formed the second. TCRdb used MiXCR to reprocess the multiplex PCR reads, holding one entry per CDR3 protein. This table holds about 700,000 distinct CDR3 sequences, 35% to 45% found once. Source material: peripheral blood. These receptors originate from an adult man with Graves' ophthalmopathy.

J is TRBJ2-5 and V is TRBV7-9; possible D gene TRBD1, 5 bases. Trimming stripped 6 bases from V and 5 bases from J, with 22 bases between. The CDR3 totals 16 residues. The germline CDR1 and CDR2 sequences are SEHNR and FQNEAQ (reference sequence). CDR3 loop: CASSPGVQGAGETQYF. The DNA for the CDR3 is TGTGCCAGCAGTCCAGGAGTCCAGGGTGCCGGGGAGACCCAGTACTTC.

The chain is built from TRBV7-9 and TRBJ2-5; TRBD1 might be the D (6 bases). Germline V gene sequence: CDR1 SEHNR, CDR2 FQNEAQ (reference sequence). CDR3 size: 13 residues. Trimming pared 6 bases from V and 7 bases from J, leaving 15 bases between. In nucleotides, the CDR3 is TGTGCCAGCAGTTCAGACAGGCCGGGGACCCAGTACTTC. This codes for CASSSDRPGTQYF.

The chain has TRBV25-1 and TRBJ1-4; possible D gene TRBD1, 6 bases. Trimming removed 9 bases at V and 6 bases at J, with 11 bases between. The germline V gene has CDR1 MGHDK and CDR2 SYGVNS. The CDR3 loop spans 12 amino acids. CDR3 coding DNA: TGTGCCAGTTCAGGGGTTTATGAAAAACTGTTTTTT. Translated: CASSGVYEKLFF. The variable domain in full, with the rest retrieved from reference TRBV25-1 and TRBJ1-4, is EADIYQTPRYLVIGTGKKITLECSQTMGHDKMYWYQQDPGMELHLIHYSYGVNSTEKGDLSSESTVSRIRTEHFPLTLESARPSHTSQYLCASSGVYEKLFFGSGTQLSVL.

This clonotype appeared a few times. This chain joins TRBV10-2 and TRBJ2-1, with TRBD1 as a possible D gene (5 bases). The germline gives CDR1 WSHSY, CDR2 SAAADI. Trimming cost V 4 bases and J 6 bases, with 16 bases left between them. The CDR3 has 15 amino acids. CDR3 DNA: TGCGCCAGCAGTGGGAACATAGGGGTGGGCAATGAGCAGTTCTTC. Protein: CASSGNIGVGNEQFF.

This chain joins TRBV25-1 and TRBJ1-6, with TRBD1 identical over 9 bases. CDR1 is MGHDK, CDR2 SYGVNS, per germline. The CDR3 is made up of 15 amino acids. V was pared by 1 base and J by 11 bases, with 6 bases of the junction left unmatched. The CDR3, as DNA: TGTGCCAGCAGTGAATTGGGGACAGGGCTAGCACCCCTCCACTTT. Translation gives CASSELGTGLAPLHF.

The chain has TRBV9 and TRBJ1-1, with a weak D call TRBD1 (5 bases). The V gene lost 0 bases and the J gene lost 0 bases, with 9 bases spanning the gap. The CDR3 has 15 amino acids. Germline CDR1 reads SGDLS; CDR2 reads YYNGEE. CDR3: CASSVGKGVNTEAFF. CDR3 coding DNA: TGTGCCAGCAGCGTAGGGAAAGGGGTGAACACTGAAGCTTTCTTT.

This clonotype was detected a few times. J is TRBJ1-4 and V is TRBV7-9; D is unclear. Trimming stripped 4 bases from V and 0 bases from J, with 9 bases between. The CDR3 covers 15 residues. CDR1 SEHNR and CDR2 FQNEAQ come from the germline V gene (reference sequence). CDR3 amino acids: CASSSGLATNEKLFF. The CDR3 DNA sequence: TGTGCCAGCAGCTCAGGACTCGCAACTAATGAAAAACTGTTTTTT.

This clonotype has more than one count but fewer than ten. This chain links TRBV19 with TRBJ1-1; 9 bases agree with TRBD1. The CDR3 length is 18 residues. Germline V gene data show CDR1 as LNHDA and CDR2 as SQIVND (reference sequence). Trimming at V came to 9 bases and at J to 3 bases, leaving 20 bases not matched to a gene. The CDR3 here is CASSSGDRDKPLDTEAFF. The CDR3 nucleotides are TGTGCCAGCAGTTCCGGGGACAGGGATAAGCCCTTGGACACTGAAGCTTTCTTT.

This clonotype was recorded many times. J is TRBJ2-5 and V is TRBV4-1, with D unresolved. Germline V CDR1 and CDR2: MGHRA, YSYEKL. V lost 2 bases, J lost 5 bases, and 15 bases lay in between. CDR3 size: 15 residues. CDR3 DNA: TGCGCCAGCAGCCAATCCGGAGTGGCACACGAGACCCAGTACTTC. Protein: CASSQSGVAHETQYF.

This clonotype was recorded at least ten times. The CDR3 loop reads CASSQDPGRERGYTF. CDR3 bases: TGCGCCAGCAGCCAAGATCCGGGGAGGGAGCGCGGCTACACCTTC. This chain connects TRBV4-3 to TRBJ1-2; unclear D gene. V lost 0 bases and J lost 8, with 16 bases in between. There are 15 residues in the CDR3. Germline CDR1 and CDR2: LGHNA and YSLEER.

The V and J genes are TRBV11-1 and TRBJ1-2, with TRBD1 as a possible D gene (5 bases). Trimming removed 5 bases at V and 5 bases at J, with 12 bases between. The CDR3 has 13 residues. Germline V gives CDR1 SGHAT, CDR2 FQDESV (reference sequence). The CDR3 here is CASSGPGNYGYTF. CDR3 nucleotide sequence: TGTGCCAGCAGCGGGCCAGGGAATTATGGCTACACCTTC.

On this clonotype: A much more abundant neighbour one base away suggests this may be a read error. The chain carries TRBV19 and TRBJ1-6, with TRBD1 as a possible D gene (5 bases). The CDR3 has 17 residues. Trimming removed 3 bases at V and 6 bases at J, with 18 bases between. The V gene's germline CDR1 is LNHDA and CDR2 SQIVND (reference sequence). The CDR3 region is CASSIPQSTASNSPLHF. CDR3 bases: TGTGCCAGTAGTATCCCCCAATCGACAGCGTCTAATTCACCCCTCCACTTT.

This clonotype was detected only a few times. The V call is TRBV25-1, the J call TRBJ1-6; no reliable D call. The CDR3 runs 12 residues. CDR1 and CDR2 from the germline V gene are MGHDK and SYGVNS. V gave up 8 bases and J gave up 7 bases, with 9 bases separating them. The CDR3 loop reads CASQVGNSPLHF. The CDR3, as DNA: TGTGCCAGCCAAGTGGGGAATTCACCCCTCCACTTT.

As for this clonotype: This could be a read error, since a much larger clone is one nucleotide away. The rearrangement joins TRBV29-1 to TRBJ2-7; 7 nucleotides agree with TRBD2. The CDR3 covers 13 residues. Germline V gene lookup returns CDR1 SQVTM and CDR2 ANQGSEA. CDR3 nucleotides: TGCAGCGCCACGACCGGGGGGTCCTACGGGCAGTACTTC. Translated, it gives CSATTGGSYGQYF.

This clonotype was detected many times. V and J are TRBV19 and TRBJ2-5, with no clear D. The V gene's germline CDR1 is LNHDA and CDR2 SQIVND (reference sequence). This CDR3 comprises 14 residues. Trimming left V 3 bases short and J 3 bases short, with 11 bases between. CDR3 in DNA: TGTGCCAGTAGTATGGCGCCAGAGAAAGAGACCCAGTACTTC. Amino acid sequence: CASSMAPEKETQYF.

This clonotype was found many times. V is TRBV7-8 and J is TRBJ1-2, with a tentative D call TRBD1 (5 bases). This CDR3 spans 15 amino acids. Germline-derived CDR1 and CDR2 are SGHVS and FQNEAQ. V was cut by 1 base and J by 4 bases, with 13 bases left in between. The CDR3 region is CASSLVIGQGYGYTF. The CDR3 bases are TGTGCCAGCAGCTTAGTAATAGGGCAGGGCTATGGCTACACCTTC. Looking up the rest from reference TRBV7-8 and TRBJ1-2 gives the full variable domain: GAGVSQSPRYKVAKRGQDVALRCDPISGHVSLFWYQQALGQGPEFLTYFQNEAQLDKSGLPSDRFFAERPEGSVSTLKIQRTQQEDSAVYLCASSLVIGQGYGYTFGSGTRLTVV.

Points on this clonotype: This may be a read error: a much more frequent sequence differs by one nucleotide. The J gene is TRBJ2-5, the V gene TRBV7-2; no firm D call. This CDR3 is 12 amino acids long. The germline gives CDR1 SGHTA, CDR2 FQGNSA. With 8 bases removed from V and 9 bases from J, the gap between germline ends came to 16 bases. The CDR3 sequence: CASALRIGAQYF. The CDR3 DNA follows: TGTGCCAGCGCCCTTCGCATTGGGGCCCAGTACTTC.

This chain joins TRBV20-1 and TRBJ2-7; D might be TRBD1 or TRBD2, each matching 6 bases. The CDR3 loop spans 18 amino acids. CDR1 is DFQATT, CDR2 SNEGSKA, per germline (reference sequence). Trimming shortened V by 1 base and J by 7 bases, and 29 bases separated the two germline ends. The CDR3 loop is CSARGRTGAGLNVREQYF. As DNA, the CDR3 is TGCAGTGCTAGAGGGAGGACGGGGGCCGGATTAAATGTGAGGGAGCAGTACTTC.

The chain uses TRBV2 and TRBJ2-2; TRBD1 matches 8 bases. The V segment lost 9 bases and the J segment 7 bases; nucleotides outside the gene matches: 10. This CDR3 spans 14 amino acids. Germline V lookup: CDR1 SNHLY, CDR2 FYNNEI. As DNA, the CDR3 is TGTGCCAGGGACCGACAGGGGTCCAGCGGGGAGCTGTTTTTT. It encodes CARDRQGSSGELFF.

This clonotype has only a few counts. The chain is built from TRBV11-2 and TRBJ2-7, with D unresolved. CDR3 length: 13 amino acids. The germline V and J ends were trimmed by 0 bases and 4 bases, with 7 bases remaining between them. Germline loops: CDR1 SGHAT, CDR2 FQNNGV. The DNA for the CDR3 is TGTGCCAGCAGCTTAGATTTTAGTTACGAGCAGTACTTC. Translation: CASSLDFSYEQYF. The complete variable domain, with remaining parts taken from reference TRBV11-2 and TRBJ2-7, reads EAGVAQSPRYKIIEKRQSVAFWCNPISGHATLYWYQQILGQGPKLLIQFQNNGVVDDSQLPKDRFSAERLKGVDSTLKIQPAKLEDSAVYLCASSLDFSYEQYFGPGTRLTVT.

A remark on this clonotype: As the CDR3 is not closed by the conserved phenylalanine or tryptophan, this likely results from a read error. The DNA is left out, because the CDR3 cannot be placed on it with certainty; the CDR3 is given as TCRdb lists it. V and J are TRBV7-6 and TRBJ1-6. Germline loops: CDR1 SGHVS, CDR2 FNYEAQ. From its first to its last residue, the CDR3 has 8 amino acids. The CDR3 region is CASSFQAS.

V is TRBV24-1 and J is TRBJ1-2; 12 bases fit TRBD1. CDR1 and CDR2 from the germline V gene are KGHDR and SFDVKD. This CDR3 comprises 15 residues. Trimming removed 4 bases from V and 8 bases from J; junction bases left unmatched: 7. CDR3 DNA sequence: TGTGCCACCAGTGACCAGGGACAGGGGGCAGACGGCTACACCTTC. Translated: CATSDQGQGADGYTF.